The next 6 T cell receptor beta chains were all read from a single sample in a study of blood T cell repertoires in COVID-19. Measured with immunoSEQ multiplex PCR; TCRdb has only the in-frame clones, and not every one. The sample consists of around 300,000 clones, around 91% of them appearing once. Sequenced sample: peripheral blood. Source of these receptors: a woman aged 40 to 50 with COVID-19, enrolled during active disease.

The rearrangement joins TRBV27 to TRBJ2-1; the match to TRBD2 covers 7 bases. Trimming cost V 2 bases and J 9 bases; bases outside gene matches: 7. Per the germline V gene, CDR1 is MNHEY and CDR2 is SMNVEV (reference sequence). This CDR3 contains 14 residues. CDR3 sequence reads: CASSLGGREGEQFF. The DNA for the CDR3 is TGTGCCAGCAGTTTAGGCGGCAGGGAGGGTGAGCAGTTCTTC.

The CDR3 region has the DNA TGTGCCAGTAGTCTCCACCGGGACTCCTCAAGCACCGGGGAGCTGTTTTTT. It translates to CASSLHRDSSSTGELFF. The rearrangement joins TRBV19 to TRBJ2-2, with D possibly being TRBD2 (6 bases). Trimming left V 5 bases short and J 4 bases short, with 20 bases between. This CDR3 has 17 amino acids. Germline values: CDR1 LNHDA, CDR2 SQIVND (reference sequence).

This clone was detected a few times. The chain recombines TRBV7-2 with TRBJ2-7, with D maybe TRBD1 (6 bases). CDR1 is SGHTA, CDR2 FQGNSA, per germline. V gave up 5 bases and J gave up 0 bases, with 11 bases separating them. This CDR3 has 14 residues. The CDR3 region is CASSADRSSYEQYF. The CDR3 DNA sequence: TGTGCCAGCAGCGCTGACAGGAGCTCCTACGAGCAGTACTTC.

The J gene is TRBJ1-6, the V gene TRBV3-1 (or the pseudogene TRBV3-2); 8 bases agree with TRBD1. CDR1 and CDR2 (germline): LGHDT, YNNKEL (reference sequence). The CDR3 length is 18 residues. The trim removed 2 bases at V and 3 bases at J, leaving 9 bases unmatched. CDR3 protein: CASSQRWTGRNYNSPLHF. In DNA form, the CDR3 reads TGTGCCAGCAGCCAACGCTGGACAGGGAGGAACTATAATTCACCCCTCCACTTT.

The chain uses TRBV25-1 and TRBJ1-1; 12 nucleotides line up with TRBD1. The CDR3 extends over 16 amino acids. Germline V gene data show CDR1 as MGHDK and CDR2 as SYGVNS. The ends lost 8 bases at V and 1 base at J; junction bases unmatched: 8. The DNA for the CDR3 is TGTGCCAGCGGCGGGACAGGGGGCTATTGGAACACTGAAGCTTTCTTT. Protein: CASGGTGGYWNTEAFF.

The CDR3 nucleotides read TGTGCCAGCAGCTTAGGACAGTCTAGCTGGGGTTGGACTGAAGCTTTCTTT. Amino acid sequence: CASSLGQSSWGWTEAFF. V is TRBV6-2 or TRBV6-3 and J is TRBJ1-1; possibly TRBD1 for D (6 bases). CDR1 and CDR2 from the germline V gene are MNHEY and SVGEGT. The CDR3 has 17 residues. V was cut by 6 bases and J by 5 bases, with 25 bases left in between.